The 4 T cell receptor beta chains listed next were all sequenced from one sample in a study of blood T cells in healthy people across ages. Through a sample-barcoded 5' primer and a J-beta primer mix, a second PCR was run for about 7 to 12 cycles. TCRdb re-analysed the 5' RACE reads in MiXCR, keeping a single row per CDR3 protein. The sample yields about 1,500,000 distinct CDR3 sequences, about 40% seen once. Specimen: blood. All receptors come from a woman under 30 in good health.

This clonotype has just a few counts. This rearrangement joins TRBV6-6 to TRBJ1-2; D is unresolved. Germline V gives CDR1 MNHNY, CDR2 SVGAGI (reference sequence). The CDR3 covers 16 residues. The V gene lost 0 bases and the J gene lost 2 bases, with 13 bases spanning the gap. This chain's CDR3 is CASSYSSPRGNYGYTF. The CDR3 DNA reads as TGTGCCAGCAGTTACTCGAGTCCAAGAGGGAACTATGGCTACACCTTC.

The J gene is TRBJ2-7, the V gene TRBV28; D might be TRBD1 (6 bases). The germline V gene has CDR1 MDHEN and CDR2 SYDVKM. V was clipped by 3 bases and J by 3 bases, with 15 bases between them. The CDR3 runs to 15 residues. The CDR3 nucleotides are TGTGCCAGCAGTTTTGAAGGGACACCCCTCTACGAGCAGTACTTC. Protein product: CASSFEGTPLYEQYF.

This clonotype was seen a few times. This sequence joins TRBV6-2 or TRBV6-3 and TRBJ1-1; D unclear. Germline CDR1 is MNHEY and CDR2 is SVGEGT. The CDR3 is 14 residues long. Trimming removed 6 bases from V and 1 base from J, with 12 bases in between. The CDR3 reads CASSPRTQNTEAFF. DNA for the CDR3: TGTGCCAGCAGCCCCCGCACACAGAACACTGAAGCTTTCTTT.

This clonotype occurred a few times. The chain couples TRBV3-1 to TRBJ1-6; D is uncertain. The ends were cut back, 1 base at V and 5 bases at J, with 15 bases in the middle. The CDR3 covers 17 residues. Germline V gene data show CDR1 as LGHDT and CDR2 as YNNKEL (reference sequence). CDR3 protein: CASSQGLIQFNNSPLHF. The CDR3 DNA follows: TGTGCCAGCAGCCAAGGATTAATTCAGTTTAATAATTCACCCCTCCACTTT.